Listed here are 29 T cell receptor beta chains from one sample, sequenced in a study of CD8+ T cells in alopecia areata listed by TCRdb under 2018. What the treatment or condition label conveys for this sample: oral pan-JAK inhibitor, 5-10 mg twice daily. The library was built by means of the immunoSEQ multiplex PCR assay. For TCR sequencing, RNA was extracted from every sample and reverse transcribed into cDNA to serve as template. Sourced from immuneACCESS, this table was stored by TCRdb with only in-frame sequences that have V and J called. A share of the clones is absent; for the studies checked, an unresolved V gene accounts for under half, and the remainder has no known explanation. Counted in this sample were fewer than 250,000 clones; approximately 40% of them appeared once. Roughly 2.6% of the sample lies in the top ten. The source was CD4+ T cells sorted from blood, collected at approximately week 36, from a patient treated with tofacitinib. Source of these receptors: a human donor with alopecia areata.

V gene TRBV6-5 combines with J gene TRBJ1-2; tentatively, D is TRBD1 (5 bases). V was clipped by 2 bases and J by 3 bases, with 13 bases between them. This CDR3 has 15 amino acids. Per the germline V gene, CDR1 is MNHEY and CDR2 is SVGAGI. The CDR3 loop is CASSYGTGRDYGYTF. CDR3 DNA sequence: TGTGCCAGCAGTTACGGGACGGGGAGAGACTATGGCTACACCTTC.

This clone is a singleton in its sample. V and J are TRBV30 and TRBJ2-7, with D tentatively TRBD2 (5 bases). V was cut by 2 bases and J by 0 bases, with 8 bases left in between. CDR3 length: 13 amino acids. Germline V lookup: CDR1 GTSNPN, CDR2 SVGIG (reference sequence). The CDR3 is CAWSPGSSYEQYF. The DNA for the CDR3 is TGTGCCTGGAGTCCGGGGAGCTCCTACGAGCAGTACTTC.

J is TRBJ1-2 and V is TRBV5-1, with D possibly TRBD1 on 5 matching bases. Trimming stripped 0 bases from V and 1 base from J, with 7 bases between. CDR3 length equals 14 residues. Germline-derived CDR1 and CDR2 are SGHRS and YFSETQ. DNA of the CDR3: TGCGCCAGCAGCTTGGTCGACAGTAACTATGGCTACACCTTC. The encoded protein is CASSLVDSNYGYTF.

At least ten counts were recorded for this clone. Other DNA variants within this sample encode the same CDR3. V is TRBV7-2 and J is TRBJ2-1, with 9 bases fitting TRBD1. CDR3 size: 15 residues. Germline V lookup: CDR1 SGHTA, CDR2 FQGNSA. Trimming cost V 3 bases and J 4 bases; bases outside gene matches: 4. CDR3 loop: CASSLGTGRYNEQFF. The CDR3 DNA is TGTGCCAGCAGCTTGGGGACAGGGAGGTACAATGAGCAGTTCTTC.

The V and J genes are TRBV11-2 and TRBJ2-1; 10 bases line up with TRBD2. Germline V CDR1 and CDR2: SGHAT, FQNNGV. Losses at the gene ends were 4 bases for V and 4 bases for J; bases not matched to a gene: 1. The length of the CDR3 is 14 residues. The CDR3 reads CASSSLAGYNEQFF. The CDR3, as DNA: TGTGCCAGCAGCTCACTAGCGGGATACAATGAGCAGTTCTTC.

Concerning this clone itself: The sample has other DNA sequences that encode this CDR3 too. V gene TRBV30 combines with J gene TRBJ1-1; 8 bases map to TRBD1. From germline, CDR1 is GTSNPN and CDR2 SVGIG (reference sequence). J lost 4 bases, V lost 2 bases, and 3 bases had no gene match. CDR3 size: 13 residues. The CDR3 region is CAWSRTGGTEAFF. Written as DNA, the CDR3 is TGTGCCTGGAGTCGTACAGGGGGCACTGAAGCTTTCTTT. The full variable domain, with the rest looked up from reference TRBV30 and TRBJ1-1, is SQTIHQWPATLVQPVGSPLSLECTVEGTSNPNLYWYRQAAGRGLQLLFYSVGIGQISSEVPQNLSASRPQDRQFILSSKKLLLSDSGFYLCAWSRTGGTEAFFGQGTRLTVV.

CDR3 residues: CASSRDRGRNNEQFF. CDR3 DNA sequence: TGCGCCAGCAGCAGGGACAGGGGCAGAAACAATGAGCAGTTCTTC. The V gene is TRBV5-1, the J gene TRBJ2-1; TRBD1 agrees at 10 bases. Losses at the gene ends were 4 bases for V and 5 bases for J; bases not matched to a gene: 6. The CDR3 consists of 15 residues. Per germline, CDR1 SGHRS and CDR2 YFSETQ. Filled out from reference TRBV5-1 and TRBJ2-1, the complete variable domain reads KAGVTQTPRYLIKTRGQQVTLSCSPISGHRSVSWYQQTPGQGLQFLFEYFSETQRNKGNFPGRFSGRQFSNSRSEMNVSTLELGDSALYLCASSRDRGRNNEQFFGPGTRLTVL.

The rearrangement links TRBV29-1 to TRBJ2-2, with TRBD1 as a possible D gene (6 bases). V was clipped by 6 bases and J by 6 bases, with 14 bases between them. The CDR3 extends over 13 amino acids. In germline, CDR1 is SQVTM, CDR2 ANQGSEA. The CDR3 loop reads CSVVTGTPGELFF. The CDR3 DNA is TGCAGCGTCGTTACAGGGACCCCCGGGGAGCTGTTTTTT.

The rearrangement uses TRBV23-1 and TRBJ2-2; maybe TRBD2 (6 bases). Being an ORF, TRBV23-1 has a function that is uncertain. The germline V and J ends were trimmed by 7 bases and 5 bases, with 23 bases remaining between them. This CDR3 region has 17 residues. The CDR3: CASTLEGATRPTGELFF. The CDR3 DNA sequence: TGCGCCAGCACCCTTGAAGGGGCGACTAGACCTACCGGGGAGCTGTTTTTT.

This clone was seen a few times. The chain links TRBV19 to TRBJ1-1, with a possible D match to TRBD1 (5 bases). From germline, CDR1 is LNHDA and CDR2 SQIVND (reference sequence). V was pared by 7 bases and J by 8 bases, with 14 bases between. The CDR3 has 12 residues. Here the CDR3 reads CASTVHRGEAFF. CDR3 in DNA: TGTGCCAGTACCGTACACCGGGGCGAAGCTTTCTTT. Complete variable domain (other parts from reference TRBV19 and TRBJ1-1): DGGITQSPKYLFRKEGQNVTLSCEQNLNHDAMYWYRQDPGQGLRLIYYSQIVNDFQKGDIAEGYSVSREKKESFPLTVTSAQKNPTAFYLCASTVHRGEAFFGQGTRLTVV.

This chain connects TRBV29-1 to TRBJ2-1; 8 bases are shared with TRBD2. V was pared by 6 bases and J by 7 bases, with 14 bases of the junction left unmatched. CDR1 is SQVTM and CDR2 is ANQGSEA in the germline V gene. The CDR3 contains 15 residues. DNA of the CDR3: TGCAGCGTCCCCCGGGGTAGCGGGATGGTGAATGAGCAGTTCTTC. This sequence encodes CSVPRGSGMVNEQFF.

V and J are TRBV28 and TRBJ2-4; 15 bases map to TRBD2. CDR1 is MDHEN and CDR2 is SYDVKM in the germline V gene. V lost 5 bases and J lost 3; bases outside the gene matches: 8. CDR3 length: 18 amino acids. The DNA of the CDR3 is TGTGCCAGCAGTCCCGGGGGACTAGCGGGAGGTGGCAAAAACATTCAGTACTTC. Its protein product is CASSPGGLAGGGKNIQYF.

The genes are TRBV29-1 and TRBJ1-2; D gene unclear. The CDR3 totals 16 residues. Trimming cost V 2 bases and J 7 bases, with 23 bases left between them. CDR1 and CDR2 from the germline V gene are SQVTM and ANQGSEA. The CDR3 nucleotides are TGCAGCGTTGAAAGCGACTCGTCGGACTATGGTATTGGCTACACCTTC. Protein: CSVESDSSDYGIGYTF.

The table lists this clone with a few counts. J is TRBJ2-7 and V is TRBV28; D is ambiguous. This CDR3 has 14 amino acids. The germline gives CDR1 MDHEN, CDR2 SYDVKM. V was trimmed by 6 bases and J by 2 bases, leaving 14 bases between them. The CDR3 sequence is CASRTRVSTYEQYF. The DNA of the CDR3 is TGTGCCAGCAGGACACGGGTCAGCACCTACGAGCAGTACTTC.

In nucleotides, the CDR3 is TGTGCCAGCAGGAGACAGGGTGTCTCTGGCTACACCTTC. It translates to CASRRQGVSGYTF. This rearrangement joins TRBV25-1 to TRBJ1-2; 7 bases agree with TRBD1. J was trimmed by 7 bases and V by 6 bases; bases with no gene match: 8. The CDR3 consists of 13 residues. The germline gives CDR1 MGHDK, CDR2 SYGVNS.

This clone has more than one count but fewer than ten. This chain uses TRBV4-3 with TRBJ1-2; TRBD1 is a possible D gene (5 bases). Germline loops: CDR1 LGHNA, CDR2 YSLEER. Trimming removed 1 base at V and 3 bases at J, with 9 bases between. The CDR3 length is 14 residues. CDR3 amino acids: CASSQGQGHYGYTF. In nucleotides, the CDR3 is TGCGCCAGCAGCCAAGGGCAGGGACACTATGGCTACACCTTC.

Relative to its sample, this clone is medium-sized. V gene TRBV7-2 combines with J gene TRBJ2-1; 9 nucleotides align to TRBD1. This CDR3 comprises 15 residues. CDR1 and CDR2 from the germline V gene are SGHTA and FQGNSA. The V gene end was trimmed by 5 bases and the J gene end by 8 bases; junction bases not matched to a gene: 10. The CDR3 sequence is CASSKMGQGGDEQFF. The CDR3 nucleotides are TGTGCCAGCAGCAAGATGGGACAGGGTGGCGATGAGCAGTTCTTC. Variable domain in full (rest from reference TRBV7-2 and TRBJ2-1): GAGVSQSPSNKVTEKGKDVELRCDPISGHTALYWYRQSLGQGLEFLIYFQGNSAPDKSGLPSDRFSAERTGGSVSTLTIQRTQQEDSAVYLCASSKMGQGGDEQFFGPGTRLTVL.

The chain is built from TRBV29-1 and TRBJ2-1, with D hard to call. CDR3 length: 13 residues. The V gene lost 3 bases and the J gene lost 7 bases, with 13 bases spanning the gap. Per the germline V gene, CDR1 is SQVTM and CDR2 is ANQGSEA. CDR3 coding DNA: TGCAGCGTTGAGGCTAGGGCTGGGAATGAGCAGTTCTTC. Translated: CSVEARAGNEQFF.

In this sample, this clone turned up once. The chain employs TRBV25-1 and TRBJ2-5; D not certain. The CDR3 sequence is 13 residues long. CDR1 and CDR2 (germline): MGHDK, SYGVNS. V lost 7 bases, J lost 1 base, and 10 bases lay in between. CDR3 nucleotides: TGTGCCAGCACTGCTTGGGGCCAAGAGACCCAGTACTTC. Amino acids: CASTAWGQETQYF. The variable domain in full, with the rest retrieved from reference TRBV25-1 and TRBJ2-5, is EADIYQTPRYLVIGTGKKITLECSQTMGHDKMYWYQQDPGMELHLIHYSYGVNSTEKGDLSSESTVSRIRTEHFPLTLESARPSHTSQYLCASTAWGQETQYFGPGTRLLVL.

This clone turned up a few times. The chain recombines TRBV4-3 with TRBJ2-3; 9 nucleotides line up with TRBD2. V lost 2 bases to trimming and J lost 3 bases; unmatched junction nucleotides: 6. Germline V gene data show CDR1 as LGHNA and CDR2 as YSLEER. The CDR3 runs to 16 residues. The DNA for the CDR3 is TGCGCCAGCAGCCAATGGACTAGCGCGAATACAGATACGCAGTATTTT. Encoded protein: CASSQWTSANTDTQYF.

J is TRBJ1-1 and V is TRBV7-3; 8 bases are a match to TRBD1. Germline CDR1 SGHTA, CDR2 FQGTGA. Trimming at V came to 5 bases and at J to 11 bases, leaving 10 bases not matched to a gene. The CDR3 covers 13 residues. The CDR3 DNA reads TGTGCCAGCAGCCTCAGGCCGACAGGGGAGGCTTTCTTT. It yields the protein CASSLRPTGEAFF.

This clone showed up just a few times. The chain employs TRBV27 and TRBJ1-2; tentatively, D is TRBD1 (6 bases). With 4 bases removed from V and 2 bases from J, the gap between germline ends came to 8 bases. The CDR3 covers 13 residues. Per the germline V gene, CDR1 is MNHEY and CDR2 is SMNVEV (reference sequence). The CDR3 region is CASSWDTNYGYTF. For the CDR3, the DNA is TGTGCCAGCAGTTGGGACACAAACTATGGCTACACCTTC.

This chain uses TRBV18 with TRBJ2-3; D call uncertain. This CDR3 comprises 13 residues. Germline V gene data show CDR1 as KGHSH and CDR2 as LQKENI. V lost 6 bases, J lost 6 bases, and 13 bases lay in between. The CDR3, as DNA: TGTGCCAGCTCCCCAGGCCTGGGGGATACGCAGTATTTT. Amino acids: CASSPGLGDTQYF.

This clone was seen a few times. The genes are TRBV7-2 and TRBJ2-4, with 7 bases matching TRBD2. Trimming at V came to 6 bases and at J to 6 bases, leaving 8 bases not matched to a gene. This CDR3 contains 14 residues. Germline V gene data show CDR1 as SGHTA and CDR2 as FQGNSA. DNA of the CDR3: TGTGCCAGCAGTGAAACTAGCGCGACAAACATTCAGTACTTC. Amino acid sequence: CASSETSATNIQYF.

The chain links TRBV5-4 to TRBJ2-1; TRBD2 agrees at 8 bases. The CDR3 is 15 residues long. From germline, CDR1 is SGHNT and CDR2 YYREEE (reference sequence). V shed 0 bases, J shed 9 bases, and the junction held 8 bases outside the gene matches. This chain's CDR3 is CASSLATGGAVEQFF. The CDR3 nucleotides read TGTGCCAGCAGCTTGGCGACGGGAGGGGCCGTTGAGCAGTTCTTC.

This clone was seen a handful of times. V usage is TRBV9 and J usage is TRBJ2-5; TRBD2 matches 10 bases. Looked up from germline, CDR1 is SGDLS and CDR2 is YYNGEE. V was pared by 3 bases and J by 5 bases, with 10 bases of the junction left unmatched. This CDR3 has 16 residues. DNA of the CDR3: TGTGCCAGCAGCGAGTCTAGCGGGAGATTTGGTGAGACCCAGTACTTC. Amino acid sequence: CASSESSGRFGETQYF.

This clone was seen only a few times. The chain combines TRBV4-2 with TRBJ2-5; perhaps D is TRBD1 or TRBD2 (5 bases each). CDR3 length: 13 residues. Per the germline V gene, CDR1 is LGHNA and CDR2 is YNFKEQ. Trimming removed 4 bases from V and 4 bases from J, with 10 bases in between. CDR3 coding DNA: TGTGCCAGCAGCCGGGACCGCCGAGAGACCCAGTACTTC. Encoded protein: CASSRDRRETQYF.

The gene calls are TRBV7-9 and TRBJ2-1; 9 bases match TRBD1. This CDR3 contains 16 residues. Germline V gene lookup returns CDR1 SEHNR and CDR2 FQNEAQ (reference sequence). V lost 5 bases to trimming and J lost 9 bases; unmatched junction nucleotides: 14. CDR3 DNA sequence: TGTGCCAGCAGCCCGGGGGACAGGGTAGCCGGGAGTGAGCAGTTCTTC. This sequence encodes CASSPGDRVAGSEQFF.

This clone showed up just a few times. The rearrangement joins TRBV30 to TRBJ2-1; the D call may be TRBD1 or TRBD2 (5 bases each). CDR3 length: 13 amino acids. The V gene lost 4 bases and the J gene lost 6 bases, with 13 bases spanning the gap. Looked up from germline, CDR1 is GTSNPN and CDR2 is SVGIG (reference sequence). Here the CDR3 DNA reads TGTGCCTGGATGACCGGGACGCTCAATGAGCAGTTCTTC. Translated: CAWMTGTLNEQFF. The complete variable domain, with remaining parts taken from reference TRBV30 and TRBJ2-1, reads SQTIHQWPATLVQPVGSPLSLECTVEGTSNPNLYWYRQAAGRGLQLLFYSVGIGQISSEVPQNLSASRPQDRQFILSSKKLLLSDSGFYLCAWMTGTLNEQFFGPGTRLTVL.